The 8 T cell receptor beta chains below all came from one sample that was sequenced in a study of T-cell memory formation after mild COVID-19. TCRdb re-derived calls from the 5' RACE reads in MiXCR, one entry per CDR3 protein. The sample includes roughly 320,000 distinct CDR3 sequences, approximately 29% seen only once; the top ten take about 13%. Sequenced input: PBMCs or a T cell subset sorted from them (not recorded which). The origin of the receptors is an adult woman who had mild COVID-19 (a few samples of this study predate the infection). Cell type and time point are not known.

V gene TRBV24-1 combines with J gene TRBJ2-7; D call uncertain. This CDR3 comprises 13 residues. The germline V gene encodes CDR1 KGHDR and CDR2 SFDVKD. V was cut by 5 bases and J by 2 bases, with 9 bases left in between. CDR3 sequence: CATSGRATYEQYF. CDR3 sequence (DNA): TGTGCCACCAGTGGCAGAGCTACCTACGAGCAGTACTTC.

Only a few counts were recorded for this clonotype. This chain's CDR3 is CASSSGERDPYEQYF. In nucleotides, the CDR3 is TGTGCCAGCAGTTCGGGAGAGCGGGACCCCTACGAGCAGTACTTC. The chain combines TRBV6-5 with TRBJ2-7, with TRBD2 matching over 7 bases. This CDR3 spans 15 amino acids. The germline V gene has CDR1 MNHEY and CDR2 SVGAGI. V was clipped by 4 bases and J by 2 bases; unmatched bases: 8.

This sequence joins TRBV13 and TRBJ2-6; D call uncertain. Germline lookup yields CDR1 PRHDT and CDR2 FYEKMQ (reference sequence). V shed 4 bases and J shed 0 bases, with 10 bases lying between them. The CDR3 length is 16 residues. CDR3: CASSSSWDSGANVLTF. CDR3 in DNA: TGTGCCAGCAGCTCGTCGTGGGACTCTGGGGCCAACGTCCTGACTTTC.

This clonotype was seen a few times. V is TRBV7-3 and J is TRBJ1-1, with TRBD1 identical over 7 bases. This CDR3 contains 14 residues. V was clipped by 5 bases and J by 9 bases; unmatched bases: 12. From germline, CDR1 is SGHTA and CDR2 FQGTGA. The chain's CDR3 is CASSQGGPTEKAFF. CDR3 nucleotide sequence: TGTGCCAGCAGCCAGGGGGGGCCGACCGAAAAAGCTTTCTTT.

This rearrangement joins TRBV12-3 or TRBV12-4 to TRBJ1-1; tentative D call: TRBD1 (5 bases). Trimming left V 7 bases short and J 1 base short, with 10 bases between. The CDR3 is 13 residues long. The CDR3 loop is CASTQDGNTEAFF. In nucleotides, the CDR3 is TGTGCCAGCACACAGGACGGGAACACTGAAGCTTTCTTT.

The chain carries TRBV4-3 and TRBJ1-1; maybe TRBD1 (5 bases). CDR3 size: 15 residues. Germline V gives CDR1 LGHNA, CDR2 YSLEER. Trimming took off 4 bases at V and 11 bases at J, with 23 bases between the two ends. In DNA, the CDR3 is TGCGCCAGCAGCCCAGGGTCAAGCATCGCGGCGTGTGCTTTCTTT. Translating gives CASSPGSSIAACAFF.

The chain's CDR3 is CSASPGTGGGWANVLTF. CDR3 in DNA: TGCAGTGCTAGCCCCGGGACAGGGGGCGGTTGGGCCAACGTCCTGACTTTC. The chain recombines TRBV20-1 with TRBJ2-6, with 12 positions matching TRBD1. V lost 3 bases and J lost 5; bases outside the gene matches: 8. The CDR3 spans 17 residues. Germline loops: CDR1 DFQATT, CDR2 SNEGSKA (reference sequence).

This clonotype was detected a few times. The chain carries TRBV27 and TRBJ2-5, with D possibly matching TRBD1 (5 bases). The ends were cut back, 3 bases at V and 5 bases at J, with 10 bases in the middle. CDR1 and CDR2 (germline): MNHEY, SMNVEV (reference sequence). The CDR3 is 13 residues long. The CDR3 bases are TGTGCCAGCAGTTTCAGGGCCGGCGAGACCCAGTACTTC. Its translation is CASSFRAGETQYF.